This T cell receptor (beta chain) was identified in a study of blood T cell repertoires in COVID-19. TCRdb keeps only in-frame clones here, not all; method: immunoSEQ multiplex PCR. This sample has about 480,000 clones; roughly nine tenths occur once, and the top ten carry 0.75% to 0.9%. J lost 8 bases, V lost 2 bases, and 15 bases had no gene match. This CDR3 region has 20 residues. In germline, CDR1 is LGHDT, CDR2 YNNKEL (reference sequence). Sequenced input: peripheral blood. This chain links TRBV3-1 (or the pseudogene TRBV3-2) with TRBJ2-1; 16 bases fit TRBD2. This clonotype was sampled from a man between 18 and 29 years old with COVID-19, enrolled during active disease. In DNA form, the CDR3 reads TGTGCCAGCAGCCAACCCGGGACTAGCGGGGGGGCCAGTGAGCTCGATGAGCAGTTCTTC. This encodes CASSQPGTSGGASELDEQFF.